Here is one T cell receptor beta chain with its context. A far larger clone is off by one base, so a read error is likely. TCRdb fed the reads into MiXCR, producing one record per CDR3 protein. The top ten hold roughly 50% of the sample, which has some 2,000 distinct CDR3 sequences, 15% to 20% seen once. This specimen comes from a study of liver allograft versus peripheral blood T cells. In the study overall: Comparisons were made between T cell receptor repertoires found in transplanted livers and those circulating in recipients' peripheral blood.

Trimming cost V 6 bases and J 8 bases, with 25 bases left between them. Germline V lookup: CDR1 MNHEY, CDR2 SVGAGI. The CDR3 length is 17 residues. This chain uses TRBV6-5 with TRBJ2-2, with a tentative D call TRBD2 (6 bases). The receptor's source is a human patient who had a liver transplant. Some T cells may be graft donor cells. The CDR3, as DNA: TGTGCCAGCAGCCCTTCTTTAGCGGAAGCATGGGATGGGGAGCTGTTTTTT. Translated: CASSPSLAEAWDGELFF.